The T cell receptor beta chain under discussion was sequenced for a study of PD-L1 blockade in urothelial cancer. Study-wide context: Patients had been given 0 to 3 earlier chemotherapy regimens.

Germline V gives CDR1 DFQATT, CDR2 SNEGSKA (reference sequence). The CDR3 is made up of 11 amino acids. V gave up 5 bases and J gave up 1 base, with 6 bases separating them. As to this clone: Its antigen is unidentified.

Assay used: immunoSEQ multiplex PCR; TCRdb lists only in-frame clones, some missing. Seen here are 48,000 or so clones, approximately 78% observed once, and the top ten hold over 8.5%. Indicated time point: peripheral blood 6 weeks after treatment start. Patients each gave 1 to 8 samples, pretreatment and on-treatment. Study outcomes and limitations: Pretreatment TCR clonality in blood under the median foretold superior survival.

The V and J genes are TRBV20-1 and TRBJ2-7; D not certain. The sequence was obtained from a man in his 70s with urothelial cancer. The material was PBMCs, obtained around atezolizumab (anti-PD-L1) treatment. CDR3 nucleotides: TGCAGTGCTTCTACTTCCTACGAGCAGTACTTC. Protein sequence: CSASTSYEQYF.